This T cell receptor (beta chain) was documented in a study of Ad26.COV2.S vaccination and SARS-CoV-2 variants. The treatment denotes: roughly 18 received Ad26.COV2.S at low or high dose, single or two shots; about 5 received placebo; per-sample allocation not given. Sampling was performed 63 days after the first vaccine or placebo injection. The data were produced by immunoSEQ multiplex PCR, yet TCRdb's version contains in-frame clones alone and is incomplete. This table has roughly 400,000 clones, over 75% appearing once. This TCR derives from a person between 18 and 59 years old who received the Ad26.COV2.S COVID-19 vaccine or a placebo. The sample here was peripheral blood, taken in a trial of Ad26.COV2.S vaccine versus placebo.

The CDR3 loop is CASSIHWGSPLHF. The CDR3 DNA reads TGTGCCAGTAGTATCCATTGGGGATCACCCCTCCACTTT. This rearrangement joins TRBV19 to TRBJ1-6, with no clear D. V lost 3 bases and J 10 bases, leaving 10 bases between the germline ends. Per the germline V gene, CDR1 is LNHDA and CDR2 is SQIVND (reference sequence). There are 13 residues in the CDR3. Full variable domain (remainder filled in from reference TRBV19 and TRBJ1-6): DGGITQSPKYLFRKEGQNVTLSCEQNLNHDAMYWYRQDPGQGLRLIYYSQIVNDFQKGDIAEGYSVSREKKESFPLTVTSAQKNPTAFYLCASSIHWGSPLHFGNGTRLTVT.